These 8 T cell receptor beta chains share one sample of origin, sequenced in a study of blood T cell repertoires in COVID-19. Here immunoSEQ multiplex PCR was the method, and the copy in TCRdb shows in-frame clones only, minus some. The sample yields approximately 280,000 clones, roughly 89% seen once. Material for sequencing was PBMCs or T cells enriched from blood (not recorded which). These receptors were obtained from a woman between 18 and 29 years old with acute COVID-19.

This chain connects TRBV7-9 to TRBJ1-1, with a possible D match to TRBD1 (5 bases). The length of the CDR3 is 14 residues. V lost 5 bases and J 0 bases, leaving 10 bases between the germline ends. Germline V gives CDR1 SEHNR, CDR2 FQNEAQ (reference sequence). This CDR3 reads CASSVAGLNTEAFF. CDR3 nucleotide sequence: TGTGCCAGCAGCGTCGCAGGGCTGAACACTGAAGCTTTCTTT.

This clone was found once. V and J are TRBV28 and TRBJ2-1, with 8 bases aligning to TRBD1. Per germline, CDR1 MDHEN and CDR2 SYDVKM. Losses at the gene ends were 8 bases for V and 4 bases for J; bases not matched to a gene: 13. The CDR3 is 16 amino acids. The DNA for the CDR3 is TGTGCCAGCGCCGGCGCCGGGACAGGAATTTACAATGAGCAGTTCTTC. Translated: CASAGAGTGIYNEQFF.

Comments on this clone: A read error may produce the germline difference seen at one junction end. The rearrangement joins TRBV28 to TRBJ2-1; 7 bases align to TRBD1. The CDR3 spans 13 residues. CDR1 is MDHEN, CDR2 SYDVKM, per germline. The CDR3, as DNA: TGTGCCAGCCACCCGGACAGGTTGACTCCCACGCTCTTC. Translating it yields CASHPDRLTPTLF.

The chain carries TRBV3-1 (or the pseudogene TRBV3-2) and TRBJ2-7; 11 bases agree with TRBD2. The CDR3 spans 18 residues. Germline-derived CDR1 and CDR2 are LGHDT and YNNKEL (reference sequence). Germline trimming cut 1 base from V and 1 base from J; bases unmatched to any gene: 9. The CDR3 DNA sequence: TGTGCCAGCAGCCAAGGGGGGTCTAGCGGGAGGTCATCCTACGAGCAGTACTTC. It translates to CASSQGGSSGRSSYEQYF.

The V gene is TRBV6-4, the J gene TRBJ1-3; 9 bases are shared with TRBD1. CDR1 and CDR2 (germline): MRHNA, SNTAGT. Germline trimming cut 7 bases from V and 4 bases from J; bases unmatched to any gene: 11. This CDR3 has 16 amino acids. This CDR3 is CASTLPGQGEGNTIYF. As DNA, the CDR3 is TGTGCCAGCACCCTCCCGGGACAGGGCGAGGGAAACACCATATATTTT.

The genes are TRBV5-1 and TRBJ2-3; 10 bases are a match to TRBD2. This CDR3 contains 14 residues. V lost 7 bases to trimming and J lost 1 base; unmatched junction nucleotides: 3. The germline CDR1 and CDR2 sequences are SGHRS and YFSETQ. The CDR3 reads CASGAGGGTDTQYF. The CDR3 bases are TGCGCCAGCGGAGCGGGAGGGGGCACAGATACGCAGTATTTT.

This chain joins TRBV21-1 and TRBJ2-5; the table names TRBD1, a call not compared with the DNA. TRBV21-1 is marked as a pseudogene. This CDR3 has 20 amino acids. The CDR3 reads CASSLPRQGYRPGVQETQYF. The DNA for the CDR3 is TGTGCCAGTTCACTTCCAAGACAGGGGTACCGCCCAGGGGTACAAGAGACCCAGTACTTC.

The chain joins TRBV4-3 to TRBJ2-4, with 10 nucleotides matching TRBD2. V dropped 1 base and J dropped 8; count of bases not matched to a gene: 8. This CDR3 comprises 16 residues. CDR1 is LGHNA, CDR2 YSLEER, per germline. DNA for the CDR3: TGCGCCAGCAGCCAAGTCACAGGGACTAGCGTCGACATTCAGTACTTC. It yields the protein CASSQVTGTSVDIQYF.